This TCR beta chain was identified in a study of cytomegalovirus exposure and HLA in healthy donors. As for the study in general: HLA-typed donors were the source of about 85 million unique TCRs, which an early data release held. General observations from the study: V- and J-gene trimming of TCR beta was linked (in a later analysis) to a missense DCLRE1C variant. Among immune exposure information, only CMV serostatus was available. Three chains linked to CMV were shown in vitro to be specific for CMV antigens.

PCR employed 60 Vbeta and 13 Jbeta primers. Method: immunoSEQ multiplex PCR; TCRdb's copy keeps in-frame clones and lacks some. The table includes 150,000 to 200,000 clones, under 80% detected once. Note on this clone: As yet, its antigen is unknown.

V dropped 1 base and J dropped 2; count of bases not matched to a gene: 11. CDR1 is KGHSH and CDR2 is LQKENI in the germline V gene. The CDR3 consists of 20 residues. The clonotype comes from a man in his forties or fifties in good health and CMV-seronegative. V usage is TRBV18 and J usage is TRBJ2-1; 13 nucleotides agree with TRBD2. Sequenced material: PBMCs. CDR3 in DNA: TGTGCCAGCTCACCACGGACTAGCGGGAGCGTTATTAGCACCTACAATGAGCAGTTCTTC. As protein: CASSPRTSGSVISTYNEQFF.